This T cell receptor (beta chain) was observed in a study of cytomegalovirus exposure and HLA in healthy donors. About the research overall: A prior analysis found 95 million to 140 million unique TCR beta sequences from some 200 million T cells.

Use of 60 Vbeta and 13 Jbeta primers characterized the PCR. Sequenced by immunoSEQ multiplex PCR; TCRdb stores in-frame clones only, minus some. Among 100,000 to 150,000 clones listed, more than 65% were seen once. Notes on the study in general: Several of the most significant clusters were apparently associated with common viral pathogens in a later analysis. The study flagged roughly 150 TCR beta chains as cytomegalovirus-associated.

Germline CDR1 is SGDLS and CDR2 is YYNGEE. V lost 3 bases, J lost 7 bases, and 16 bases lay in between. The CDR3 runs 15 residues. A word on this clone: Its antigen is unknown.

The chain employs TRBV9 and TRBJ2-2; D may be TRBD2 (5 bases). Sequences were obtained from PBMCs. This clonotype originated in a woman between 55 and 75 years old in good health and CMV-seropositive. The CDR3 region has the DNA TGTGCCAGCAGCGGGAGGCCCGCTGCGGGCGGGGAGCTGTTTTTT. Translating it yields CASSGRPAAGGELFF.